The 3 T cell receptor beta chains listed next were all sequenced from one sample in a study of T cell responses to AZD1222 COVID-19 vaccine. TCRdb's copy holds only in-frame clones and misses some; the assay was immunoSEQ multiplex PCR. The table has around 120,000 clones, 92% seen once; the top ten hold around 0.96%. The starting material was peripheral blood, obtained on day 0 of AZD1222 vaccination. The receptors shown here come from an adult in good health.

The rearrangement uses TRBV7-9 and TRBJ2-2; 16 nucleotides align to TRBD2. Germline V gene lookup returns CDR1 SEHNR and CDR2 FQNEAQ (reference sequence). This CDR3 has 19 amino acids. V shed 3 bases, J shed 5 bases, and the junction held 9 bases outside the gene matches. In DNA form, the CDR3 reads TGTGCCAGCAGCTTTACCCCGGGACTAGCGGGAGGGCAGACCGGGGAGCTGTTTTTT. Translation: CASSFTPGLAGGQTGELFF.

The chain carries TRBV5-1 and TRBJ1-2; tentative D call: TRBD1 (6 bases). CDR1 and CDR2 from the germline V gene are SGHRS and YFSETQ. This CDR3 has 14 residues. Trimming removed 4 bases from V and 6 bases from J, with 16 bases in between. The CDR3 reads CASSIDQGPNGYTF. The CDR3 coding sequence is TGCGCCAGCAGCATCGACCAGGGGCCGAATGGCTACACCTTC.

This chain uses TRBV9 with TRBJ2-5; no clear D. Germline V gene sequence: CDR1 SGDLS, CDR2 YYNGEE. The V gene lost 0 bases and the J gene lost 5 bases, with 14 bases spanning the gap. The length of the CDR3 is 15 residues. DNA for the CDR3: TGTGCCAGCAGCGTAGCCCCGGGTCAGTCGGAGACCCAGTACTTC. This sequence encodes CASSVAPGQSETQYF. The entire variable domain, with the rest obtained from reference TRBV9 and TRBJ2-5, is as follows: DSGVTQTPKHLITATGQRVTLRCSPRSGDLSVYWYQQSLDQGLQFLIQYYNGEERAKGNILERFSAQQFPDLHSELNLSSLELGDSALYFCASSVAPGQSETQYFGPGTRLLVL.